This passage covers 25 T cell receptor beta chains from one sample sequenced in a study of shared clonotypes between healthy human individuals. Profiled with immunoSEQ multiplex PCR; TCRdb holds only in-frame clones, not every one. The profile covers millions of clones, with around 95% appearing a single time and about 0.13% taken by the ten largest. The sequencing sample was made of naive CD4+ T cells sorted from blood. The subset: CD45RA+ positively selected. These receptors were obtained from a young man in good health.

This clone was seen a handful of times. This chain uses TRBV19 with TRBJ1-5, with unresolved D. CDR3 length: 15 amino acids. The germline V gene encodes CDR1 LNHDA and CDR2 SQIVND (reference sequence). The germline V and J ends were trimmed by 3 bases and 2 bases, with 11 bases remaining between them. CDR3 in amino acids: CASSIPPAGNQPQHF. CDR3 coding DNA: TGTGCCAGTAGTATCCCCCCGGCGGGCAATCAGCCCCAGCATTTT.

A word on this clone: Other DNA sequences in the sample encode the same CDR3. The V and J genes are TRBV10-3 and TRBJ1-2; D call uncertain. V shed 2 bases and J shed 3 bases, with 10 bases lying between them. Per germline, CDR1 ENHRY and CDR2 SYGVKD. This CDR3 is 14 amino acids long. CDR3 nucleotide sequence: TGTGCCATCAGTGAGAAAACGGGAGACTATGGCTACACCTTC. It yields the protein CAISEKTGDYGYTF.

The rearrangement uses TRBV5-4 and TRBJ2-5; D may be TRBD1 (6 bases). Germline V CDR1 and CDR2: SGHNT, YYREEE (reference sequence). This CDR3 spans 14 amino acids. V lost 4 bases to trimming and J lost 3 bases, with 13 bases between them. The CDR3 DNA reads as TGTGCCAGCAGCCGTACAGGGATCGAAGAGACCCAGTACTTC. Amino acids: CASSRTGIEETQYF.

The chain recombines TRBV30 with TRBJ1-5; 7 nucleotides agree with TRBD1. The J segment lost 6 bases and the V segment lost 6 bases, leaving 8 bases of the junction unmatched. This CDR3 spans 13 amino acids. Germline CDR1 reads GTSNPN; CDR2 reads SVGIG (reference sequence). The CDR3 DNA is TGTGCCTGTTCAGGGGGAGGAGGTCAGCCCCAGCATTTT. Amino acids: CACSGGGGQPQHF.

CDR3 region: CASSFRTSGAETQYF. In DNA, the CDR3 is TGTGCCAGCAGTTTTAGGACTAGCGGGGCTGAGACCCAGTACTTC. V is TRBV7-2 and J is TRBJ2-5, with TRBD2 identical over 12 bases. The CDR3 covers 15 residues. The ends lost 6 bases at V and 5 bases at J; junction bases unmatched: 7. From germline, CDR1 is SGHTA and CDR2 FQGNSA.

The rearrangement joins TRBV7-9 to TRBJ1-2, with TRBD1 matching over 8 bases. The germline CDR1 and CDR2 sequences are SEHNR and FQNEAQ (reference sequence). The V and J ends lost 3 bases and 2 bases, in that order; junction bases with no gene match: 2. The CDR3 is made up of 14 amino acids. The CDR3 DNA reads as TGTGCCAGCAGCTTTAGACAGGGGAACTATGGCTACACCTTC. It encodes CASSFRQGNYGYTF.

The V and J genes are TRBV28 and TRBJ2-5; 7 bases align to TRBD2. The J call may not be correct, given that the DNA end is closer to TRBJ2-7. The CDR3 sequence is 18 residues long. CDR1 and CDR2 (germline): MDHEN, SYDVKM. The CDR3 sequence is CASIPSGASGYLSYEQYF. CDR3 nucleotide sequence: TGTGCCAGCATCCCCTCCGGGGCTAGCGGATATCTTTCCTACGAGCAGTACTTC.

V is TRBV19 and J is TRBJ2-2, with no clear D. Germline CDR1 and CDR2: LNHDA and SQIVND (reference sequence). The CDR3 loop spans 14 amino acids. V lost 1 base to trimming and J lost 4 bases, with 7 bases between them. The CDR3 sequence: CASSIGSFTGELFF. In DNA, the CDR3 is TGTGCCAGTAGTATAGGGTCTTTCACCGGGGAGCTGTTTTTT.

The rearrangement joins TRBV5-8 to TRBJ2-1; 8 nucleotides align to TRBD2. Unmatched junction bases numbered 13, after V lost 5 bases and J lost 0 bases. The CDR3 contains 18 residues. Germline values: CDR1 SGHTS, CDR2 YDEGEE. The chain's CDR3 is CASREGLSGRFSYNEQFF. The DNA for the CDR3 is TGTGCCAGCAGGGAGGGTTTGAGCGGGAGATTCTCCTACAATGAGCAGTTCTTC.

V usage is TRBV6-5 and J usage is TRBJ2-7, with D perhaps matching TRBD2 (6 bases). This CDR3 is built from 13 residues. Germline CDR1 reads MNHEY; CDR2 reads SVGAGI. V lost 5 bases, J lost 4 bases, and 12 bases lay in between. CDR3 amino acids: CASSRRVGYEQYF. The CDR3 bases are TGTGCCAGCAGTAGGAGGGTAGGGTACGAGCAGTACTTC.

Here the CDR3 reads CASSLAMPGDEQYF. CDR3 sequence (DNA): TGCGCCAGCAGCTTGGCCATGCCTGGTGACGAGCAGTACTTC. The chain has TRBV5-1 and TRBJ2-7; D ambiguous. The germline gives CDR1 SGHRS, CDR2 YFSETQ. This CDR3 region has 14 residues. V gave up 0 bases and J gave up 5 bases, with 12 bases separating them.

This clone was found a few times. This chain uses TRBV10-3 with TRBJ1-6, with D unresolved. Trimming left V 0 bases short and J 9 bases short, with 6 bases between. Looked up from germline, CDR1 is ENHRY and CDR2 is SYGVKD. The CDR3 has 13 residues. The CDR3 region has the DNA TGTGCCATCAGTGAGTCCGGGCCTTCACCCCTCCACTTT. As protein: CAISESGPSPLHF.

The CDR3 sequence: CASSTGQVSSGANVLTF. In DNA, the CDR3 is TGCGCCAGCAGCACTGGACAGGTGTCTTCTGGGGCCAACGTCCTGACTTTC. The J gene is TRBJ2-6, the V gene TRBV5-1; TRBD1 matches at 7 bases. Germline assignment: CDR1 SGHRS and CDR2 YFSETQ. With 4 bases clipped from V and 1 base from J, the junction kept 8 bases outside the gene matches. The CDR3 length is 17 residues.

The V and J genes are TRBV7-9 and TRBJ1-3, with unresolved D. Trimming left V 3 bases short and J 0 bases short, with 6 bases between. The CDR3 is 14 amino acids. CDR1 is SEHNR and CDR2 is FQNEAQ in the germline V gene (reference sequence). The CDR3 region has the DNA TGTGCCAGCAGCTTTTCACTCTCTGGAAACACCATATATTTT. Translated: CASSFSLSGNTIYF.

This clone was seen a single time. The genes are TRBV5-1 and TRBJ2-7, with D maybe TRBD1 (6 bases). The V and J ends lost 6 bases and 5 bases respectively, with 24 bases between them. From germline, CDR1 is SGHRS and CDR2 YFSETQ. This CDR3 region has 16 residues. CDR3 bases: TGCGCCAGCAACCAACAGGGATTTGGGCCAACCGACGAGCAGTACTTC. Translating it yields CASNQQGFGPTDEQYF.

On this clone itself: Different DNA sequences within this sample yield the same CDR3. Written as DNA, the CDR3 is TGCGCCAGCAGCTCGGAGGTAGGGGACAGCAGTTACCACTATGGCTACACCTTC. Encoded protein: CASSSEVGDSSYHYGYTF. The J gene is TRBJ1-2, the V gene TRBV5-1, with 7 bases that match TRBD1. V lost 3 bases to trimming and J lost 3 bases; unmatched junction nucleotides: 17. The CDR3 totals 18 residues. Germline values: CDR1 SGHRS, CDR2 YFSETQ.

The CDR3 reads CASSDPTGTGKNIQYF. CDR3 sequence (DNA): TGTGCCAGCAGTGACCCCACCGGGACAGGCAAAAACATTCAGTACTTC. The chain carries TRBV6-4 and TRBJ2-4; 8 bases are shared with TRBD1. J gave up 3 bases and V 2 bases, and 6 bases lay outside the gene matches. This CDR3 region has 16 residues. From germline, CDR1 is MRHNA and CDR2 SNTAGT.

CDR3 sequence reads: CASSSGPGRTGELFF. The CDR3 nucleotides read TGTGCCAGCAGCTCGGGACCTGGCCGCACCGGGGAGCTGTTTTTT. V usage is TRBV7-9 and J usage is TRBJ2-2; the D call may be TRBD1 or TRBD2 (5 bases each). Germline V gene lookup returns CDR1 SEHNR and CDR2 FQNEAQ (reference sequence). The CDR3 runs 15 residues. V gave up 4 bases and J gave up 4 bases, with 13 bases separating them.

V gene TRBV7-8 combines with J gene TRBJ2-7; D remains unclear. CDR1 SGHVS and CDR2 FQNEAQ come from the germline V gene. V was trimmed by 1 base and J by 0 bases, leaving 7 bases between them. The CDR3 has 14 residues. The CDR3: CASSLDLFSYEQYF. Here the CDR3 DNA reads TGTGCCAGCAGCTTAGACCTATTCTCCTACGAGCAGTACTTC.

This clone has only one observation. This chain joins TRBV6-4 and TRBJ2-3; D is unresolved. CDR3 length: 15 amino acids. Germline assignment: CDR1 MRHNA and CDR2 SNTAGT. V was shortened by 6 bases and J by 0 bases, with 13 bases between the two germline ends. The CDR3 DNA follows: TGTGCCAGCAGCCCATTGGGTGCAAGCACAGATACGCAGTATTTT. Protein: CASSPLGASTDTQYF.

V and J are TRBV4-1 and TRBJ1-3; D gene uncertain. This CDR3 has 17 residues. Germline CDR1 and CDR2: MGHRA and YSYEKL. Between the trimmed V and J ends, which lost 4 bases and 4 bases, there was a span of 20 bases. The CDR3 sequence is CASSPPLTSPDGNTIYF. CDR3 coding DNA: TGCGCCAGCAGCCCCCCCCTTACCTCCCCGGACGGAAACACCATATATTTT.

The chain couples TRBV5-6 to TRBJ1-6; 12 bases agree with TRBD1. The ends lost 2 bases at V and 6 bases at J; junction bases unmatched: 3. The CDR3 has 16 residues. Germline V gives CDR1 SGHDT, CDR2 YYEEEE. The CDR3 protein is CASSLGTGGFNSPLHF. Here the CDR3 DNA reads TGTGCCAGCAGCTTAGGGACAGGGGGCTTTAATTCACCCCTCCACTTT.

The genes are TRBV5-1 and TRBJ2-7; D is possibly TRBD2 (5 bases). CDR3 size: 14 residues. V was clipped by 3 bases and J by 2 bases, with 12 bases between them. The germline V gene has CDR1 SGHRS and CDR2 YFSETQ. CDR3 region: CASSSTPGAYEQYF. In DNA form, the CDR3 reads TGCGCCAGCAGCTCCACCCCCGGGGCCTACGAGCAGTACTTC.

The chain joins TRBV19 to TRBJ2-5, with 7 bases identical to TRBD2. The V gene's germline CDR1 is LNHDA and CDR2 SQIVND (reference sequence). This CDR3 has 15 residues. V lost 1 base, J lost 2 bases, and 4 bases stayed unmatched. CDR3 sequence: CASSIGRRGQETQYF. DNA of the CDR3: TGTGCCAGTAGTATAGGGAGGCGGGGGCAAGAGACCCAGTACTTC.

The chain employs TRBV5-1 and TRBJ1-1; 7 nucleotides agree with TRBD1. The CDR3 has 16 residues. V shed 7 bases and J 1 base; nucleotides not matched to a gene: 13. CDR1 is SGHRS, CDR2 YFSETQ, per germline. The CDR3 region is CASGSRDSTPNTEAFF. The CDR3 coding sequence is TGCGCCAGCGGGTCTCGGGACAGTACCCCGAACACTGAAGCTTTCTTT.